The 9 T cell receptor beta chains reported below all come from one sample, sequenced in a study of T cells in pancreatic ductal adenocarcinoma. TCRdb's copy holds only in-frame clones and misses some; the assay was immunoSEQ multiplex PCR. This table has roughly 100,000 clones, nearly 95% appearing once. The selected patients with pancreatic ductal adenocarcinoma had surgery but no neoadjuvant therapy. Sequencing used PBMCs. The receptor set was obtained from a human donor with pancreatic ductal adenocarcinoma.

J is TRBJ2-1 and V is TRBV4-3; perhaps TRBD2 as D (6 bases). This CDR3 region has 17 residues. V was clipped by 1 base and J by 0 bases, with 13 bases between them. Looked up from germline, CDR1 is LGHNA and CDR2 is YSLEER. The CDR3 nucleotides are TGCGCCAGCAGCCAAGCTACAGCGGGTGCCTCCTACAATGAGCAGTTCTTC. Its translation: CASSQATAGASYNEQFF.

This clone appeared a single time. The chain recombines TRBV7-6 with TRBJ2-1; maybe TRBD1 (7 bases). Germline CDR1 reads SGHVS; CDR2 reads FNYEAQ. This CDR3 region has 15 residues. V shed 7 bases and J shed 9 bases, with 22 bases lying between them. The CDR3 is CASTQTQGGTGEQFF. Here the CDR3 DNA reads TGTGCCAGCACCCAAACCCAGGGGGGAACGGGTGAGCAGTTCTTC. Based on the CDR3 plus reference TRBV7-6 and TRBJ2-1, the full variable domain is GAGVSQSPRYKVTKRGQDVALRCDPISGHVSLYWYRQALGQGPEFLTYFNYEAQQDKSGLPNDRFSAERPEGSISTLTIQRTEQRDSAMYRCASTQTQGGTGEQFFGPGTRLTVL.

The rearrangement links TRBV7-9 to TRBJ2-3, with 7 nucleotides matching TRBD1. The V segment lost 5 bases and the J segment 5 bases; nucleotides outside the gene matches: 4. The CDR3 is made up of 13 amino acids. Germline-derived CDR1 and CDR2 are SEHNR and FQNEAQ (reference sequence). This CDR3 is CASSRQGGDTQYF. The CDR3 DNA reads as TGTGCCAGCAGCCGACAGGGCGGAGATACGCAGTATTTT.

The V and J genes are TRBV5-1 and TRBJ2-7; the D gene is possibly TRBD1 (5 bases). The germline V gene encodes CDR1 SGHRS and CDR2 YFSETQ. V shed 5 bases and J shed 3 bases, with 12 bases lying between them. This CDR3 comprises 13 residues. This CDR3 reads CASSQGPYYEQYF. In nucleotides, the CDR3 is TGCGCCAGCAGTCAGGGCCCCTACTACGAGCAGTACTTC. The complete variable domain, with remaining parts taken from reference TRBV5-1 and TRBJ2-7, reads KAGVTQTPRYLIKTRGQQVTLSCSPISGHRSVSWYQQTPGQGLQFLFEYFSETQRNKGNFPGRFSGRQFSNSRSEMNVSTLELGDSALYLCASSQGPYYEQYFGPGTRLTVT.

The chain joins TRBV18 to TRBJ1-5; maybe TRBD1 (5 bases). V was pared by 2 bases and J by 7 bases, with 9 bases between. Germline V CDR1 and CDR2: KGHSH, LQKENI. The CDR3 runs to 13 residues. The CDR3 loop is CASSPSGDQPQHF. The DNA for the CDR3 is TGTGCCAGCTCACCATCGGGGGACCAGCCCCAGCATTTT.

This clone appeared once. The V and J genes are TRBV11-1 and TRBJ2-7; D is ambiguous. Germline values: CDR1 SGHAT, CDR2 FQDESV (reference sequence). This CDR3 comprises 13 residues. Trimming removed 3 bases at V and 6 bases at J, with 12 bases between. CDR3 region: CASSFVEVGEQYF. DNA for the CDR3: TGTGCCAGCAGCTTTGTTGAGGTGGGCGAGCAGTACTTC.

CDR3 sequence reads: CSAVEGTARGYTF. The DNA for the CDR3 is TGCAGCGCTGTTGAAGGGACAGCGCGAGGCTACACCTTC. V usage is TRBV29-1 and J usage is TRBJ1-2; the match to TRBD1 covers 7 bases. Germline CDR1 and CDR2: SQVTM and ANQGSEA. The CDR3 is made up of 13 amino acids. The V and J ends lost 7 bases and 8 bases, in that order; junction bases with no gene match: 13.

This sequence joins TRBV9 and TRBJ2-5; the D gene is possibly TRBD1 (6 bases). This CDR3 is built from 16 residues. Trimming took 4 bases from V and 5 from J, leaving 21 bases between them. CDR1 and CDR2 (germline): SGDLS, YYNGEE. The CDR3 region is CASSPEGGHSGETQYF. As DNA, the CDR3 is TGTGCCAGCAGCCCGGAAGGGGGACACAGTGGGGAGACCCAGTACTTC.

Written as DNA, the CDR3 is TGCGCCAGCAGTCGGGGGGGCCAAGAAAAACTGTTTTTT. Amino acids: CASSRGGQEKLFF. This chain connects TRBV5-1 to TRBJ1-4; D is possibly TRBD1 (6 bases). The CDR3 loop spans 13 amino acids. Per the germline V gene, CDR1 is SGHRS and CDR2 is YFSETQ. V shed 5 bases and J shed 8 bases, with 13 bases lying between them.